This is a list of T cell receptor beta chains from one sample in a study of monozygotic twins with inflammatory bowel disease. For each CDR3 protein, TCRdb gives one entry from its re-call of the 5' RACE reads, without DNA. Here the sample table reports approximately 340,000 distinct CDR3 sequences. Sequencing was performed on blood. The receptors shown here come from a human donor with ulcerative colitis or Crohn's disease, or a healthy co-twin of an affected twin (not recorded which). Both conserved end residues are part of each CDR3. The order of the fields is V gene, J gene, CDR3 protein.

V gene: TRBV29-1
J gene: TRBJ2-7
CDR3 protein: CSVDYGGEQYF

V gene: TRBV4-2
J gene: TRBJ1-2
CDR3 protein: CASSQVGGVLYGYTF

V gene: TRBV6-2/TRBV6-3
J gene: TRBJ1-1
CDR3 protein: CASSYPRRGGNTEAFF

V gene: TRBV20-1
J gene: TRBJ2-1
CDR3 protein: CSARDRDSLNEQFF

V gene: TRBV20-1
J gene: TRBJ1-5
CDR3 protein: CSARGVGDSYNQPQHF

V gene: TRBV29-1
J gene: TRBJ2-7
CDR3 protein: CSVARGAYEQYF

V gene: TRBV6-2/TRBV6-3
J gene: TRBJ1-5
CDR3 protein: CAGGQGRNQPQHF

V gene: TRBV20-1
J gene: TRBJ1-5
CDR3 protein: CSATDRGGSNQPQHF

V gene: TRBV7-9
J gene: TRBJ2-3
CDR3 protein: CASSPLRVEITDTQYF

V gene: TRBV7-9
J gene: TRBJ2-5
CDR3 protein: CASSSDGTPGTQYF

V gene: TRBV30
J gene: TRBJ2-2
CDR3 protein: CAWRLAGTNTGELFF

V gene: TRBV12-3/TRBV12-4
J gene: TRBJ2-1
CDR3 protein: CASSRQTEQFF

V gene: TRBV7-2
J gene: TRBJ1-2
CDR3 protein: CASSCEGQGRMGGYTF

V gene: TRBV5-1
J gene: TRBJ2-1
CDR3 protein: CASSPGAEYNEQFF

V gene: TRBV12-3/TRBV12-4
J gene: TRBJ1-5
CDR3 protein: CASSFGTSRPQHF

V gene: TRBV19
J gene: TRBJ2-1
CDR3 protein: CASSISHLATLYNEQFF

V gene: TRBV18
J gene: TRBJ2-7
CDR3 protein: CASSMDRNSYEQYF

V gene: TRBV11-2
J gene: TRBJ2-5
CDR3 protein: CASSLVPPGTGGRQQETQYF

V gene: TRBV25-1
J gene: TRBJ1-2
CDR3 protein: CASSESGRSYGYTF

V gene: TRBV6-5
J gene: TRBJ2-1
CDR3 protein: CASSPSGNEQFF

V gene: TRBV12-5
J gene: TRBJ2-1
CDR3 protein: CASGFLGGYNEQFF

V gene: TRBV20-1
J gene: TRBJ1-3
CDR3 protein: CSARPEKGQRDLNTIYF

V gene: TRBV9
J gene: TRBJ2-7
CDR3 protein: CASSLQTGSAYEQYF

V gene: TRBV9
J gene: TRBJ2-2
CDR3 protein: CASTRRGTGLTGELFF

V gene: TRBV7-6
J gene: TRBJ2-5
CDR3 protein: CASSSRQGLAAWETQYF

V gene: TRBV6-5
J gene: TRBJ2-1
CDR3 protein: CASSYSSYFDNEQFF

V gene: TRBV5-1
J gene: TRBJ2-7
CDR3 protein: CASSLTQDEQYF

V gene: TRBV7-9
J gene: TRBJ1-1
CDR3 protein: CASSSDRAEAFF

V gene: TRBV7-7
J gene: TRBJ2-5
CDR3 protein: CASSYQGGSETQYF

V gene: TRBV9
J gene: TRBJ2-1
CDR3 protein: CASSVATRGYNEQFF

V gene: TRBV5-4
J gene: TRBJ2-2
CDR3 protein: CASSSRDSVLTNTGELFF

V gene: TRBV4-1
J gene: TRBJ2-7
CDR3 protein: CASSQESTPSYEQYF

V gene: TRBV5-6
J gene: TRBJ2-7
CDR3 protein: CASSFSTSGEQYF

V gene: TRBV20-1
J gene: TRBJ2-3
CDR3 protein: CSAAAGASTDTQYF

V gene: TRBV20-1
J gene: TRBJ2-2
CDR3 protein: CSARTVTGVGELFF

V gene: TRBV5-1
J gene: TRBJ1-2
CDR3 protein: CASRRSEVYGYTF

V gene: TRBV5-1
J gene: TRBJ2-7
CDR3 protein: CASSGQTAYEQYF

V gene: TRBV4-1
J gene: TRBJ1-1
CDR3 protein: CASSQLQGRGTEAFF

V gene: TRBV4-3
J gene: TRBJ2-7
CDR3 protein: CASSQERAADYEQYF

V gene: TRBV7-8
J gene: TRBJ1-1
CDR3 protein: CASSLDLIGANTEAFF

V gene: TRBV6-1
J gene: TRBJ2-2
CDR3 protein: CASRDHGGEYTGELFF

V gene: TRBV29-1
J gene: TRBJ1-2
CDR3 protein: CSVVVQGNYGYTF

V gene: TRBV29-1
J gene: TRBJ1-5
CDR3 protein: CSDHHKARSLPPCGQPQHF

V gene: TRBV9
J gene: TRBJ2-3
CDR3 protein: CASSSRTSPGTDTQYF

V gene: TRBV27
J gene: TRBJ1-1
CDR3 protein: CASSLSPPRGQAEAFF

V gene: TRBV4-3
J gene: TRBJ1-2
CDR3 protein: CASSQEPGGYTF

V gene: TRBV4-1
J gene: TRBJ1-1
CDR3 protein: CASSQERTGGRAFF

V gene: TRBV7-8
J gene: TRBJ1-6
CDR3 protein: CASRGGSFSPLHF

V gene: TRBV20-1
J gene: TRBJ2-7
CDR3 protein: CSARKVSEQYF

V gene: TRBV20-1
J gene: TRBJ2-3
CDR3 protein: CSALAVSDTDTQYF

V gene: TRBV27
J gene: TRBJ2-1
CDR3 protein: CASSSSAVGEQFF

V gene: TRBV5-1
J gene: TRBJ2-7
CDR3 protein: CASSLAFGSYEQYF

V gene: TRBV11-3
J gene: TRBJ1-2
CDR3 protein: CASSRGGDGYTF

V gene: TRBV4-1
J gene: TRBJ2-7
CDR3 protein: CASSPRGTGGYEQYF